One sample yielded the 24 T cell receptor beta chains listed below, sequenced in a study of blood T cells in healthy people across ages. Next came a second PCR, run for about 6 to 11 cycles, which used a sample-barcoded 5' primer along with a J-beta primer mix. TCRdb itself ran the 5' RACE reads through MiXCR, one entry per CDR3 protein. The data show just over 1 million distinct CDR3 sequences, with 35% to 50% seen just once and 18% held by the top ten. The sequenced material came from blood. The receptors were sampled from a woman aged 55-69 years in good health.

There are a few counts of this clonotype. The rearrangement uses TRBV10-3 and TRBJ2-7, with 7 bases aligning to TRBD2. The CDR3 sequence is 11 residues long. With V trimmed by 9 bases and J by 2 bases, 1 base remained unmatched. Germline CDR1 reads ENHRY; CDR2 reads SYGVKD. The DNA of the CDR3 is TGTGCCATTGGGACTACCTACGAGCAGTACTTC. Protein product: CAIGTTYEQYF.

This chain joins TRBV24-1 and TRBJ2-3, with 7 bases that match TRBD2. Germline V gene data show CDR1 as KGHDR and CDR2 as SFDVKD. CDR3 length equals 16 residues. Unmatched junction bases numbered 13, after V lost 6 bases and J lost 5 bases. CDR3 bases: TGTGCCACCAGTTCGGCCCACATTAGGGAGGGAGATACGCAGTATTTT. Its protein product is CATSSAHIREGDTQYF.

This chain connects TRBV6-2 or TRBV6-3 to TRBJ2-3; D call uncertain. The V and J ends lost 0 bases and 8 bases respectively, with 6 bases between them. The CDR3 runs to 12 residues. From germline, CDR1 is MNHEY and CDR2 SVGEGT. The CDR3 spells CASSYSSGTQYF. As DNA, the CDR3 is TGTGCCAGCAGTTACTCGTCGGGTACGCAGTATTTT.

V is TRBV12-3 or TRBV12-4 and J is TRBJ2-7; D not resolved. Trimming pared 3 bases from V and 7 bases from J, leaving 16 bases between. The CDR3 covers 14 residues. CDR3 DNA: TGTGCCAGCAGTTTCTCAACCAGCAGGAATGAGCAGTACTTC. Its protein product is CASSFSTSRNEQYF.

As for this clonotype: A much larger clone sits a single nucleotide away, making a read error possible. The DNA of the CDR3 is TGTGCCAGCAGCTTAGAGACTAGCGGGTACAATGAGCAGTACTTC. Translating gives CASSLETSGYNEQYF. The chain joins TRBV7-2 to TRBJ2-1, with 10 nucleotides matching TRBD2. The DNA end favors TRBJ2-7, so the J call may be wrong. This CDR3 spans 15 amino acids. Germline V CDR1 and CDR2: SGHTA, FQGNSA.

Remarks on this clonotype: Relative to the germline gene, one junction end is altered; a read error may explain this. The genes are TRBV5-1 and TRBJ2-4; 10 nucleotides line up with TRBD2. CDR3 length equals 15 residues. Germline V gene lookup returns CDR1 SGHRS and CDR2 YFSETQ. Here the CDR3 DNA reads TGCGCCAGCAACTTGGACAGCGGGAGGGCCCAAGAGCAGTACTTC. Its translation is CASNLDSGRAQEQYF.

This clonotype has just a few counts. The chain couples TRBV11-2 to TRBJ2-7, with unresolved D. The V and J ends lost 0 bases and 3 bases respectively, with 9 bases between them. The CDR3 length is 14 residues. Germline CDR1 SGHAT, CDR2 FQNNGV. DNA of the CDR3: TGTGCCAGCAGCTTAGATAATGACGGCTACGAGCAGTACTTC. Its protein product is CASSLDNDGYEQYF.

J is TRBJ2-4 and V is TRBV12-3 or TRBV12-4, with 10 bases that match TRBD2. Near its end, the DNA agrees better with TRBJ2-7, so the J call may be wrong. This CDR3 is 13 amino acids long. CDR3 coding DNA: TGTGCCAGTGGACTAGCGGCTCCCTACGAGCAGTACTTC. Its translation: CASGLAAPYEQYF.

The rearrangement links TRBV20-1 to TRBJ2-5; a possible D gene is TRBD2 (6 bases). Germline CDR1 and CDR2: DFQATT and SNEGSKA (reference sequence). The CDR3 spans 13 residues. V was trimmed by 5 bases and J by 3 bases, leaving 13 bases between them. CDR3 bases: TGCAGTGCTTCAGGGACTGCAAAAGAGACCCAGTACTTC. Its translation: CSASGTAKETQYF.

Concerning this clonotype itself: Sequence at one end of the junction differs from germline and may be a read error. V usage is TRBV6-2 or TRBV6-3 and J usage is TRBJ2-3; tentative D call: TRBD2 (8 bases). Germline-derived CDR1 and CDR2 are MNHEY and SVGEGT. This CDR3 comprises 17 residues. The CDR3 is CASSPSIGRGPTDAQYF. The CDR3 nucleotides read TGTGCCAGCAGTCCTTCGATCGGGAGGGGGCCCACAGATGCGCAGTATTTT.

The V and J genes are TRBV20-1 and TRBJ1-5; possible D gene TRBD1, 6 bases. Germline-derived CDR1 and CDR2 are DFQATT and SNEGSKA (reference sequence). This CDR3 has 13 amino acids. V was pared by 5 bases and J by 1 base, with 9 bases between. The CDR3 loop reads CSACQGSNQPQHF. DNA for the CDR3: TGCAGTGCTTGCCAGGGGAGCAATCAGCCCCAGCATTTT.

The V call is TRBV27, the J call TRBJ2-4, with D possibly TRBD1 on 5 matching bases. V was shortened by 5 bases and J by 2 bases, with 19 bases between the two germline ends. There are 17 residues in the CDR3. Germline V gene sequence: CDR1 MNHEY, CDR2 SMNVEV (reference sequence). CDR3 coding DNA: TGTGCCAGCAGTCCCCCTGGCACGTTGGGGCCCAAAAACATTCAGTACTTC. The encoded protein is CASSPPGTLGPKNIQYF.

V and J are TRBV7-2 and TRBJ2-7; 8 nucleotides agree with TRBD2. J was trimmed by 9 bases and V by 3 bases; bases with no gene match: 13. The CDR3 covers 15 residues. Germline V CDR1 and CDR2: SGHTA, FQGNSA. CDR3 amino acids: CASSFSGLRGGGQYF. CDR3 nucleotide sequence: TGTGCCAGCAGCTTTTCCGGACTACGGGGGGGCGGGCAGTACTTC. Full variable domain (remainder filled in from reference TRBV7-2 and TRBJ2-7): GAGVSQSPSNKVTEKGKDVELRCDPISGHTALYWYRQSLGQGLEFLIYFQGNSAPDKSGLPSDRFSAERTGGSVSTLTIQRTQQEDSAVYLCASSFSGLRGGGQYFGPGTRLTVT.

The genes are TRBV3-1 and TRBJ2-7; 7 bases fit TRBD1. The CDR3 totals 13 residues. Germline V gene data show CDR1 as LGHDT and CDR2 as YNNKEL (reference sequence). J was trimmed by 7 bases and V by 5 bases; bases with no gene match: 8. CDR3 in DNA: TGTGCCAGCAGCACCACCAGGGGGAATGAGCAGTACTTC. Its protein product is CASSTTRGNEQYF.

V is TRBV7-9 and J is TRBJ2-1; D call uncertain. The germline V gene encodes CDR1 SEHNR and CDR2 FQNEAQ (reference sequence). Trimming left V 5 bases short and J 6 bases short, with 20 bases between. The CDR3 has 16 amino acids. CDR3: CASSALGAGLVNEQFF. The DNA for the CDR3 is TGTGCCAGCAGCGCCCTCGGAGCCGGCCTGGTCAATGAGCAGTTCTTC.

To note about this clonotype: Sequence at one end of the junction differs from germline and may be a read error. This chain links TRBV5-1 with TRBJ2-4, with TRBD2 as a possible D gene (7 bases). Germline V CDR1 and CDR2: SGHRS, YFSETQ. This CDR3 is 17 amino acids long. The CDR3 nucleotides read TGCGCCAACAGCAGCGGGACACCAAGAGGAACCAAAAACATTCAGTACTTC. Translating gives CANSSGTPRGTKNIQYF. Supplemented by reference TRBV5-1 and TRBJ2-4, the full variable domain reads KAGVTQTPRYLIKTRGQQVTLSCSPISGHRSVSWYQQTPGQGLQFLFEYFSETQRNKGNFPGRFSGRQFSNSRSEMNVSTLELGDSALYLCANSSGTPRGTKNIQYFGAGTRLSVL.

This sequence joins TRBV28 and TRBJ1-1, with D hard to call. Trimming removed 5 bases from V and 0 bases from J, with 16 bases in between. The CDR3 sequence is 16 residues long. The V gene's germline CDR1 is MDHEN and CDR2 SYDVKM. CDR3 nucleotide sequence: TGTGCCAGCAGTAATAACGTTAGGACCTTGAACACTGAAGCTTTCTTT. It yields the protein CASSNNVRTLNTEAFF.

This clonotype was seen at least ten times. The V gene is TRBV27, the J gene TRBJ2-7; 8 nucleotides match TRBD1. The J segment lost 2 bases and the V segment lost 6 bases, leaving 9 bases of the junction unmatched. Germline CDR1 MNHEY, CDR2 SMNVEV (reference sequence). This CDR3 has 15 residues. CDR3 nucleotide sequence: TGTGCCAGCAGCTCCCGTGGGACAGGACCCTACGAGCAGTACTTC. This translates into CASSSRGTGPYEQYF.

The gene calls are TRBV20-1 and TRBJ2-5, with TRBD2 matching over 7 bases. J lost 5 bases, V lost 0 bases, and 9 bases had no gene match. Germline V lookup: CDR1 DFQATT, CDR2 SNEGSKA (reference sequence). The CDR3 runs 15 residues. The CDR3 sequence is CSARDVRERWETQYF. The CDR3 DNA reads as TGCAGTGCTAGAGATGTGCGGGAGAGGTGGGAGACCCAGTACTTC.

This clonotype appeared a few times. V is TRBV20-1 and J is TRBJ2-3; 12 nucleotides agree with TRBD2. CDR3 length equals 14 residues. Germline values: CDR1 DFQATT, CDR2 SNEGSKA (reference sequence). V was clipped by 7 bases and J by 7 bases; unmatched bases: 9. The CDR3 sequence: CSVTSGRLSYTQYF. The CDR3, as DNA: TGCAGTGTTACTAGCGGGAGGTTATCATATACGCAGTATTTT.

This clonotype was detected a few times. The CDR3 region has the DNA TGTGCCAGCAGCTTATATGGCAGGCCTACCGAAGAGACCCAGTACTTC. It specifies CASSLYGRPTEETQYF. This chain connects TRBV7-6 to TRBJ2-5; no clear D. The CDR3 has 16 amino acids. The germline CDR1 and CDR2 sequences are SGHVS and FNYEAQ. Between the trimmed V and J ends, which lost 2 bases and 3 bases, there was a span of 16 bases.

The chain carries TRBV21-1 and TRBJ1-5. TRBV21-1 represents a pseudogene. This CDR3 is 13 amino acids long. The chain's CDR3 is CASSNEGHKPQHF. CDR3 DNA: TGTGCCAGCAGCAACGAGGGCCATAAGCCCCAGCATTTT.

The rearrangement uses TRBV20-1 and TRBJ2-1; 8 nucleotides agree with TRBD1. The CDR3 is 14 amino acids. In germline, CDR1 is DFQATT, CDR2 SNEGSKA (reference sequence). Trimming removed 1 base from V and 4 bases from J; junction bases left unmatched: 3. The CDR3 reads CSARGQGIYNEQFF. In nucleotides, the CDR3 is TGCAGTGCTAGAGGACAGGGGATATACAATGAGCAGTTCTTC.

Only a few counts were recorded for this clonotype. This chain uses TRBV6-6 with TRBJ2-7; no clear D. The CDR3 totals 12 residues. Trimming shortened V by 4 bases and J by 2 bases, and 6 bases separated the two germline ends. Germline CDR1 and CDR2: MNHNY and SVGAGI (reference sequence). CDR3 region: CASSFTPYEQYF. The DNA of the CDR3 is TGTGCCAGCAGTTTTACACCCTACGAGCAGTACTTC.